The clone carrying this T cell receptor (beta chain) showed up many times. Its antigen remains unknown. This sample was included in a study of regulatory T cells in long-lasting Graves disease. Looking at the study overall: Disease was considered persistent Graves' disease after over 5 years of antithyroid drugs (with positive TSH receptor antibodies). The study's findings and limits: Among persistent patients, a larger number of public clonotypes were shared (about 2,800) than among newly diagnosed patients (about 970). With persistent disease, TRBV28, TRBJ1-2 and TRBJ2-5 were the favored segments.

To make TCR beta libraries, researchers used iRepertoire HTBI primers and Arm-PCR of CDR3 regions. Study processing details: Across all samples, under 65 TRBV segments and around 15 TRBJ segments were identified. In TCRdb, the multiplex PCR reads were re-called with MiXCR into one record per CDR3 protein. The V and J calls shown here were made by TCRdb, not taken from the authors' results. The sample yields about 470,000 distinct CDR3 sequences, 20% to 25% seen once. Germline V lookup: CDR1 MNHEY, CDR2 SVGAGI. This CDR3 comprises 18 residues. Trimming left V 1 base short and J 0 bases short, with 13 bases between. The sample's time point: persistent/refractory GD, antithyroid drugs over 5 years with positive TRAb. Following extraction of RNA from PBMCs, that RNA was used to make the TCR library.

V gene TRBV6-5 combines with J gene TRBJ2-6; the D is unclear. The TCR was taken from a female donor with Graves disease. The sequencing here drew on peripheral blood mononuclear cells (PBMCs), taken when the disease was refractory, from a patient treated with antithyroid drugs. CDR3: CASSYYPGKSSGANVLTF. The CDR3 bases are TGTGCCAGCAGTTACTATCCAGGAAAGAGCTCTGGGGCCAACGTCCTGACTTTC.